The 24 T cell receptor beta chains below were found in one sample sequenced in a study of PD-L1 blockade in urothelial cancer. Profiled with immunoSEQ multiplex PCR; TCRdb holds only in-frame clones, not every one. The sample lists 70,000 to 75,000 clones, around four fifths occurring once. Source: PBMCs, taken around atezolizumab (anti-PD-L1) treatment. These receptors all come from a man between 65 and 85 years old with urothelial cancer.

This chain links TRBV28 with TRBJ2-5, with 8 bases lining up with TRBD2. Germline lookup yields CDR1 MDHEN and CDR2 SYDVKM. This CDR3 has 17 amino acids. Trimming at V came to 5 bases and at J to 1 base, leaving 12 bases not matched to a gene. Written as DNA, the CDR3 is TGTGCCAGCAGTCCACTTCGACTAGCGACCAGCCAAGAGACCCAGTACTTC. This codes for CASSPLRLATSQETQYF.

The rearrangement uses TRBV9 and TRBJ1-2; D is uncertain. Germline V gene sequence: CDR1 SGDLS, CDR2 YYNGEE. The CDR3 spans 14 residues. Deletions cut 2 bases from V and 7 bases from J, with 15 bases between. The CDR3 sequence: CASSVGRRVTGYTF. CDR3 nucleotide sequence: TGTGCCAGCAGCGTTGGCAGGAGGGTCACTGGCTACACCTTC.

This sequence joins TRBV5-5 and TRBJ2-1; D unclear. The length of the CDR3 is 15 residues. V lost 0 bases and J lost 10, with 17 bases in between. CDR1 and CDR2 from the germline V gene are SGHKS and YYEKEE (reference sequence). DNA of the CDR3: TGTGCCAGCAGCTTGGTGGCCGAAAGCTACAGCGAGCAGTTCTTC. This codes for CASSLVAESYSEQFF.

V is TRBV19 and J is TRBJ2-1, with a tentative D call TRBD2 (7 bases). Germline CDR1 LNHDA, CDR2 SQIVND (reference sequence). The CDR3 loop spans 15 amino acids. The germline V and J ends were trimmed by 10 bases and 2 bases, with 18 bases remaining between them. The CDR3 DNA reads TGTGCCACCTCAAGCAGAGGGGGGGCCTACAATGAGCAGTTCTTC. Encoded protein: CATSSRGGAYNEQFF.

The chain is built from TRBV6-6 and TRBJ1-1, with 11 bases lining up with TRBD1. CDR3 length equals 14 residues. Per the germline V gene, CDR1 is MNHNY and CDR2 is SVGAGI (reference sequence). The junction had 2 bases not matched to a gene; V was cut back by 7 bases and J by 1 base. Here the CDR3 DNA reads TGTGCCAGCACCGGGACAGGGGGGAACACTGAAGCTTTCTTT. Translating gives CASTGTGGNTEAFF.

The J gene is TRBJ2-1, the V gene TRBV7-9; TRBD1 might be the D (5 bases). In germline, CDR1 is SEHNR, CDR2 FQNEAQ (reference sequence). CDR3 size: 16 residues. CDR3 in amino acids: CANPPGPRQSNNEQFF. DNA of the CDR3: TGTGCAAATCCGCCAGGGCCTCGTCAATCGAACAATGAGCAGTTCTTC. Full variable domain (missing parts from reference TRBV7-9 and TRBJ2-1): DTGVSQNPRHKITKRGQNVTFRCDPISEHNRLYWYRQTLGQGPEFLTYFQNEAQLEKSRLLSDRFSAERPKGSFSTLEIQRTEQGDSAMYLCANPPGPRQSNNEQFFGPGTRLTVL.

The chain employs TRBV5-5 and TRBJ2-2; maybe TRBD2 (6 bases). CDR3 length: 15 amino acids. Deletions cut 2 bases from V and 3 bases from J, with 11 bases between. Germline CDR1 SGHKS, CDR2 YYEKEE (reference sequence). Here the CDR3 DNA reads TGTGCCAGCAGCTTCTCCGGGAGAGACACCGGGGAGCTGTTTTTT. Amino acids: CASSFSGRDTGELFF.

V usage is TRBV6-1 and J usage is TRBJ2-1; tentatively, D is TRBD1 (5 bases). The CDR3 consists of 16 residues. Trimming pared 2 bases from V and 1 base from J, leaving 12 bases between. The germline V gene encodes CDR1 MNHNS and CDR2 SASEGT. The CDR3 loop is CASSESRGLSYNEQFF. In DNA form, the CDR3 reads TGTGCCAGCAGTGAATCTAGGGGTTTATCCTACAATGAGCAGTTCTTC.

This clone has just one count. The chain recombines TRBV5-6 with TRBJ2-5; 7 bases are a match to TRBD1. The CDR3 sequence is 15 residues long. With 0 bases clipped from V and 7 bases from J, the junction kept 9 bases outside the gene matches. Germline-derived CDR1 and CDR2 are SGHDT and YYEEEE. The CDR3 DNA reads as TGTGCCAGCAGCTTGGGTGGACAGGACAGTGGGACCCAGTACTTC. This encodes CASSLGGQDSGTQYF.

This chain's CDR3 is CASTLVPRGSGANVLTF. The DNA for the CDR3 is TGTGCCAGCACCCTAGTACCCAGGGGCTCTGGGGCCAACGTCCTGACTTTC. This rearrangement joins TRBV5-5 to TRBJ2-6, with a possible D match to TRBD1 (6 bases). Germline V CDR1 and CDR2: SGHKS, YYEKEE (reference sequence). The CDR3 is 17 residues long. V shed 6 bases and J shed 0 bases, with 16 bases lying between them.

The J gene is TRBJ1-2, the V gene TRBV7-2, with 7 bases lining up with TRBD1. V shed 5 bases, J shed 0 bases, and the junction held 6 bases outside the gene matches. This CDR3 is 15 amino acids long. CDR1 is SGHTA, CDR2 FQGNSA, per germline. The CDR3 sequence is CASSPPDRANYGYTF. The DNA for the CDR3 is TGTGCCAGCAGCCCCCCCGACAGGGCTAACTATGGCTACACCTTC.

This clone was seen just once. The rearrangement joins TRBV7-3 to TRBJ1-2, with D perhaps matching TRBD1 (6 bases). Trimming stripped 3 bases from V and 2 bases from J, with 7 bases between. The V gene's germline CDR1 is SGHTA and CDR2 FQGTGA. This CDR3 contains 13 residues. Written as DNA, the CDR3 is TGTGCCAGCAGCTTCGACAGGAACTATGGCTACACCTTC. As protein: CASSFDRNYGYTF.

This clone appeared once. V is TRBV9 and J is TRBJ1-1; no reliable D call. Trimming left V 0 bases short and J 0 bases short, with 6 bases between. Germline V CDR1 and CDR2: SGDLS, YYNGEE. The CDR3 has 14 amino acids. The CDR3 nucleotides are TGTGCCAGCAGCGTAGAGCCGGTGAACACTGAAGCTTTCTTT. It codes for CASSVEPVNTEAFF. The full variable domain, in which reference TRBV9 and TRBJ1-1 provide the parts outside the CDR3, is DSGVTQTPKHLITATGQRVTLRCSPRSGDLSVYWYQQSLDQGLQFLIQYYNGEERAKGNILERFSAQQFPDLHSELNLSSLELGDSALYFCASSVEPVNTEAFFGQGTRLTVV.

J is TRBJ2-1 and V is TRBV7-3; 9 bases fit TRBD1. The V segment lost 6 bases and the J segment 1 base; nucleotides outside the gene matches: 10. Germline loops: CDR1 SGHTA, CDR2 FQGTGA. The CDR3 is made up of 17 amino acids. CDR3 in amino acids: CASSLWGQGSSYNEQFF. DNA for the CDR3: TGTGCCAGCAGTTTATGGGGACAGGGATCATCCTACAATGAGCAGTTCTTC.

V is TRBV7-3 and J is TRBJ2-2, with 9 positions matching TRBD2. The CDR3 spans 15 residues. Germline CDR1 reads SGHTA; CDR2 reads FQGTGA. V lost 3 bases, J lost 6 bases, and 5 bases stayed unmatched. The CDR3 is CASSFSGSTPGELFF. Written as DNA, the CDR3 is TGTGCCAGCAGCTTTAGCGGGAGTACCCCCGGGGAGCTGTTTTTT.

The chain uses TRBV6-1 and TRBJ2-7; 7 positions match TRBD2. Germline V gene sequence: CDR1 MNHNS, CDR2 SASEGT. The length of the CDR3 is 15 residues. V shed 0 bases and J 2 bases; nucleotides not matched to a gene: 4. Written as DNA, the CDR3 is TGTGCCAGCAGTGAAGCGGCGGGAGCCCCCTACGAGCAGTACTTC. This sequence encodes CASSEAAGAPYEQYF.

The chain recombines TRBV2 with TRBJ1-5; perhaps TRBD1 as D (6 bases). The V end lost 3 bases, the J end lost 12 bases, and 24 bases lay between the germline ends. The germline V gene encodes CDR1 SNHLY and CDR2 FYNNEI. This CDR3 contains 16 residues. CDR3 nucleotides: TGTGCCAGCAGTGATAACCCCTTTGCTAATAGGGGGATCCAGCATTTT. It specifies CASSDNPFANRGIQHF.

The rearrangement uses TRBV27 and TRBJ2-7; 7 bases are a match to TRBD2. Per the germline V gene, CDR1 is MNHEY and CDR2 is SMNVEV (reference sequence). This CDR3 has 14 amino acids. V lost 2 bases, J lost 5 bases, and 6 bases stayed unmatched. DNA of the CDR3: TGTGCCAGCAGTTTAGTTGACAGCGGGGACGAGCAGTACTTC. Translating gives CASSLVDSGDEQYF.

The CDR3 region has the DNA TGCGCCAGCAGCCAAGTGGAGGCGGGGGGCTATCAGCCCCAGCATTTT. Translated, it gives CASSQVEAGGYQPQHF. J is TRBJ1-5 and V is TRBV4-1; possibly TRBD1 for D (6 bases). Per germline, CDR1 MGHRA and CDR2 YSYEKL. Trimming took 1 base from V and 5 from J, leaving 15 bases between them. CDR3 size: 16 residues.

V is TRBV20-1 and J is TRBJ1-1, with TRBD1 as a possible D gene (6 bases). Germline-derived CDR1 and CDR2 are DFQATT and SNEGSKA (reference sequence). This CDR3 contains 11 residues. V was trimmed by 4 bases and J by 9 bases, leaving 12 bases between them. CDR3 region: CSATDRPKAFF. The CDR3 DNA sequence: TGCAGTGCTACTGACAGGCCTAAAGCTTTCTTT.

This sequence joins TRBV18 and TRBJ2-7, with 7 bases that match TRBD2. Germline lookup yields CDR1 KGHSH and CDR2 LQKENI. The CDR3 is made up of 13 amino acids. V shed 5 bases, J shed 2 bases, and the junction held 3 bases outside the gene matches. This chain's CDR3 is CASSGGTTYEQYF. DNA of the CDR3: TGTGCCAGCTCAGGCGGGACTACCTACGAGCAGTACTTC.

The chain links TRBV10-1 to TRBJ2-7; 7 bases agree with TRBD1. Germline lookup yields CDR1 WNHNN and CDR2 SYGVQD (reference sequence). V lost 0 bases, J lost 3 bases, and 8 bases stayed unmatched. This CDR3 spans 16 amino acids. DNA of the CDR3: TGCGCCAGCAGTGAGTCCCCGGGACAGAGAATCTACGAGCAGTACTTC. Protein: CASSESPGQRIYEQYF.

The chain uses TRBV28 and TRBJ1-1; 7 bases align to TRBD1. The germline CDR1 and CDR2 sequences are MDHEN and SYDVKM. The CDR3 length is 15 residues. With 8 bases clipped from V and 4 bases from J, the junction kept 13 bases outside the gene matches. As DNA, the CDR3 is TGTGCCAGCCTGTCCTCAAGGGGGCGGGCCACTGAAGCTTTCTTT. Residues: CASLSSRGRATEAFF.

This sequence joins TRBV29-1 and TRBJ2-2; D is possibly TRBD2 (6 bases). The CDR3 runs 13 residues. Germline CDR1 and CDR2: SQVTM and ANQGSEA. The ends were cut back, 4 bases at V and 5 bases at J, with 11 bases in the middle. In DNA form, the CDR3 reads TGCAGCGTTGTGGAGGGAGGAACCGGGGAGCTGTTTTTT. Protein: CSVVEGGTGELFF.